The 29 T cell receptor beta chains in this list originate from one sample, sequenced in a study of blood T cell dynamics during melanoma immunotherapy (dated by TCRdb to 2018 to 2020). Libraries were made using the immunoSEQ multiplex PCR assay. TCRdb re-hosts the immuneACCESS table, in-frame sequences only. Its copies lack some clones; in the studies checked, an unresolved V gene accounts for under half of them, and the cause for the rest is not known. For this sample there are 9,900 or so clones; approximately 90% appear just once. The ten biggest clones cover roughly 7% of the sample. Explained via the paper, the time point label denotes: pre-treatment baseline. Material: blood, obtained from a patient treated with checkpoint blockade. All receptors derive from a human donor with melanoma.

The chain has TRBV18 and TRBJ1-5; 7 nucleotides align to TRBD1. The CDR3 loop spans 13 amino acids. Germline CDR1 reads KGHSH; CDR2 reads LQKENI. Trimming removed 3 bases from V and 5 bases from J; junction bases left unmatched: 1. The CDR3 spells CASSPDRDQPQHF. DNA for the CDR3: TGTGCCAGCTCACCTGACAGGGATCAGCCCCAGCATTTT.

V gene TRBV7-2 combines with J gene TRBJ2-1; the D is unclear. Germline lookup yields CDR1 SGHTA and CDR2 FQGNSA. There are 14 residues in the CDR3. Trimming shortened V by 1 base and J by 8 bases, and 12 bases separated the two germline ends. The CDR3 bases are TGTGCCAGCAGCTTAGGTGGTTCGCAGGATGAGCAGTTCTTC. The encoded protein is CASSLGGSQDEQFF.

This sequence joins TRBV4-3 and TRBJ2-2, with D hard to call. Germline V lookup: CDR1 LGHNA, CDR2 YSLEER. V lost 1 base and J 3 bases, leaving 9 bases between the germline ends. The CDR3 contains 15 residues. CDR3 in DNA: TGCGCCAGCAGCCAAGTTGTCAGCTACACCGGGGAGCTGTTTTTT. The encoded protein is CASSQVVSYTGELFF.

The CDR3 nucleotides read TGTGCCAGCAGCCCTTCGGGACCCGCCAACGGGGAGCTGTTTTTT. It encodes CASSPSGPANGELFF. The V call is TRBV2, the J call TRBJ2-2, with D perhaps given as TRBD1 or TRBD2 (5 bases each). Per germline, CDR1 SNHLY and CDR2 FYNNEI. Trimming stripped 6 bases from V and 7 bases from J, with 18 bases between. This CDR3 is 15 amino acids long.

Worth noting for this clone: The same CDR3 arises from other DNA sequences in this sample as well. This sequence joins TRBV5-6 and TRBJ2-7; tentatively, D is TRBD1 (5 bases). Germline V gene data show CDR1 as SGHDT and CDR2 as YYEEEE. The CDR3 extends over 15 amino acids. V was pared by 0 bases and J by 2 bases, with 12 bases between. Here the CDR3 DNA reads TGTGCCAGCAGCTTGGTAAAGGGGTCCCCCTACGAGCAGTACTTC. It translates to CASSLVKGSPYEQYF.

V is TRBV28 and J is TRBJ2-2; a weak D match, TRBD2 (5 bases). This CDR3 has 13 residues. The ends were cut back, 6 bases at V and 5 bases at J, with 10 bases in the middle. The V gene's germline CDR1 is MDHEN and CDR2 SYDVKM. The chain's CDR3 is CASRVGGTGELFF. As DNA, the CDR3 is TGTGCCAGCAGAGTAGGAGGTACCGGGGAGCTGTTTTTT.

CDR3: CASSLSFGSSVEKLFF. The CDR3 nucleotides are TGTGCCAGCAGCTTAAGCTTTGGGAGCTCCGTGGAAAAACTGTTTTTT. The chain combines TRBV7-9 with TRBJ1-4; D uncertain. This CDR3 has 16 residues. Germline loops: CDR1 SEHNR, CDR2 FQNEAQ (reference sequence). Trimming took 2 bases from V and 8 from J, leaving 18 bases between them.

The chain carries TRBV5-1 and TRBJ2-7; D is possibly TRBD1 (8 bases). V dropped 6 bases and J dropped 4 bases, with 20 bases sitting between them. CDR1 is SGHRS and CDR2 is YFSETQ in the germline V gene. The CDR3 is 15 residues long. This chain's CDR3 is CASNRGGGGPYEQYF. The CDR3 DNA sequence: TGCGCCAGCAACAGGGGGGGCGGAGGGCCATACGAGCAGTACTTC.

This sequence joins TRBV6-5 and TRBJ2-6; D unclear. The germline CDR1 and CDR2 sequences are MNHEY and SVGAGI. The CDR3 is 16 amino acids. Trimming left V 0 bases short and J 0 bases short, with 6 bases between. CDR3 coding DNA: TGTGCCAGCAGTTACTCGAAGAGCTCTGGGGCCAACGTCCTGACTTTC. The encoded protein is CASSYSKSSGANVLTF.

V gene TRBV30 combines with J gene TRBJ2-5; D is unclear. Trimming removed 1 base at V and 2 bases at J, with 5 bases between. The germline CDR1 and CDR2 sequences are GTSNPN and SVGIG (reference sequence). The CDR3 is 12 residues long. CDR3 sequence reads: CAWSGPQETQYF. The CDR3 DNA reads TGTGCCTGGAGTGGGCCGCAAGAGACCCAGTACTTC.

V is TRBV19 and J is TRBJ2-1, with TRBD2 matching 8 bases. Germline V gives CDR1 LNHDA, CDR2 SQIVND (reference sequence). This CDR3 is 16 amino acids long. Trimming cost V 4 bases and J 6 bases; bases outside gene matches: 11. This CDR3 is CASSNIAGPLGNEQFF. For the CDR3, the DNA is TGTGCCAGTAGTAACATAGCGGGACCGTTGGGCAATGAGCAGTTCTTC.

The genes are TRBV7-2 and TRBJ2-1; D is uncertain. The V end lost 1 base, the J end lost 6 bases, and 7 bases lay between the germline ends. Germline CDR1 is SGHTA and CDR2 is FQGNSA. This CDR3 has 13 amino acids. DNA of the CDR3: TGTGCCAGCAGCTTAGGAAGGTCCAATGAGCAGTTCTTC. Protein sequence: CASSLGRSNEQFF. Full variable domain (remainder filled in from reference TRBV7-2 and TRBJ2-1): GAGVSQSPSNKVTEKGKDVELRCDPISGHTALYWYRQSLGQGLEFLIYFQGNSAPDKSGLPSDRFSAERTGGSVSTLTIQRTQQEDSAVYLCASSLGRSNEQFFGPGTRLTVL.

This clone appeared once. The chain carries TRBV21-1 and TRBJ2-3; the listed D gene, TRBD2, was not tested against the DNA. TRBV21-1 is reported as a pseudogene. The CDR3 is 18 residues long. As DNA, the CDR3 is TGTGCCAGCAGCATGGGGGCCGGGGGGGAAAGATACACAGATACGCAGTATTTT. Translated: CASSMGAGGERYTDTQYF.

The chain carries TRBV18 and TRBJ1-2, with D perhaps matching TRBD1 (5 bases). The germline V and J ends were trimmed by 3 bases and 7 bases, with 15 bases remaining between them. This CDR3 contains 14 residues. CDR1 and CDR2 from the germline V gene are KGHSH and LQKENI. In DNA form, the CDR3 reads TGTGCCAGCTCACCTCAGGGCCTGGCCGGTGGCTACACCTTC. Translation: CASSPQGLAGGYTF.

This clone was found once. This chain joins TRBV7-2 and TRBJ1-6, with D possibly TRBD1 on 5 matching bases. V was pared by 3 bases and J by 19 bases, with 16 bases between. The CDR3 runs to 12 residues. Germline V lookup: CDR1 SGHTA, CDR2 FQGNSA. CDR3 in amino acids: CASSLGGSARHF. CDR3 bases: TGTGCCAGCAGCTTGGGGGGATCGGCCCGGCACTTT.

This clone has only one observation. The chain links TRBV7-9 to TRBJ1-5, with D maybe TRBD1 (5 bases). Trimming left V 0 bases short and J 4 bases short, with 13 bases between. The CDR3 has 16 amino acids. Germline lookup yields CDR1 SEHNR and CDR2 FQNEAQ (reference sequence). The CDR3 region is CASSLAAGTENQPQHF. CDR3 sequence (DNA): TGTGCCAGCAGCTTAGCGGCCGGGACTGAGAATCAGCCCCAGCATTTT.

The chain couples TRBV28 to TRBJ1-1; the D is unclear. The CDR3 runs 13 residues. V shed 2 bases and J shed 1 base, with 5 bases lying between them. Germline V gene sequence: CDR1 MDHEN, CDR2 SYDVKM. This CDR3 reads CASSLGPNTEAFF. The CDR3 DNA is TGTGCCAGCAGTTTAGGTCCGAACACTGAAGCTTTCTTT.

V is TRBV25-1 and J is TRBJ2-1, with TRBD2 matching 10 bases. CDR1 and CDR2 from the germline V gene are MGHDK and SYGVNS. This CDR3 comprises 16 residues. Unmatched junction bases numbered 6, after V lost 1 base and J lost 6 bases. In nucleotides, the CDR3 is TGTGCCAGCAGTGAATCCCCCAGCGGGGGGGGCAATGAGCAGTTCTTC. This codes for CASSESPSGGGNEQFF.

This chain connects TRBV11-2 to TRBJ1-2; D unclear. CDR3 length: 14 amino acids. Trimming removed 4 bases at V and 3 bases at J, with 12 bases between. The germline CDR1 and CDR2 sequences are SGHAT and FQNNGV. CDR3 sequence (DNA): TGTGCCAGCAGCTCCTCTAGGGCTGACTATGGCTACACCTTC. It translates to CASSSSRADYGYTF.

The chain has TRBV28 and TRBJ1-2; a possible D gene is TRBD1 (6 bases). CDR1 and CDR2 (germline): MDHEN, SYDVKM. Trimming cost V 6 bases and J 6 bases, with 14 bases left between them. The CDR3 contains 13 residues. The CDR3 here is CASSSGRGDGYTF. The CDR3 DNA is TGTGCCAGCAGCTCTGGAAGGGGGGATGGCTACACCTTC.

This chain joins TRBV9 and TRBJ2-6; D gene uncertain. Trimming left V 4 bases short and J 1 base short, with 18 bases between. CDR1 is SGDLS, CDR2 YYNGEE, per germline. There are 18 residues in the CDR3. This CDR3 reads CASSPGHGLGSGANVLTF. DNA for the CDR3: TGTGCCAGCAGCCCCGGCCATGGGCTGGGGTCTGGGGCCAACGTCCTGACTTTC.

This rearrangement joins TRBV7-3 to TRBJ2-3, with a possible D match to TRBD1 (6 bases). Germline V gene sequence: CDR1 SGHTA, CDR2 FQGTGA. V shed 2 bases and J shed 4 bases, with 7 bases lying between them. The CDR3 has 13 residues. In DNA, the CDR3 is TGTGCCAGCAGCTTATCAGGGGCAGATACGCAGTATTTT. Translated: CASSLSGADTQYF.

This clone came up a few times. V and J are TRBV5-4 and TRBJ1-1, with D unclear. V shed 0 bases and J shed 3 bases, with 9 bases lying between them. Germline values: CDR1 SGHNT, CDR2 YYREEE (reference sequence). This CDR3 is built from 14 residues. The CDR3 DNA reads as TGTGCCAGCAGCTTGGTTGGAGGTTACACTGAAGCTTTCTTT. It codes for CASSLVGGYTEAFF.

V and J are TRBV11-2 and TRBJ2-3; 11 positions match TRBD1. This CDR3 spans 18 amino acids. CDR1 is SGHAT, CDR2 FQNNGV, per germline. Losses at the gene ends were 3 bases for V and 1 base for J; bases not matched to a gene: 9. DNA for the CDR3: TGTGCCAGCAGCTTCCCATCCGGGACAGGGGGAGGCACAGATACGCAGTATTTT. Translating gives CASSFPSGTGGGTDTQYF.

The chain carries TRBV6-1 and TRBJ2-1, with D maybe TRBD1 (5 bases). V lost 2 bases, J lost 8 bases, and 10 bases lay in between. The CDR3 loop spans 13 amino acids. Germline values: CDR1 MNHNS, CDR2 SASEGT. CDR3 coding DNA: TGTGCCAGCAGTGAAACGGACAACGATGAGCAGTTCTTC. Translating gives CASSETDNDEQFF.

This chain links TRBV10-3 with TRBJ2-5; the D is unclear. The CDR3 is made up of 12 amino acids. Germline lookup yields CDR1 ENHRY and CDR2 SYGVKD. V lost 7 bases and J lost 1, with 7 bases in between. The CDR3 reads CAINNSQETQYF. The DNA for the CDR3 is TGTGCCATCAATAACAGCCAAGAGACCCAGTACTTC.

This clone is a singleton in its sample. The V call is TRBV25-1, the J call TRBJ2-1; 11 bases are shared with TRBD1. Germline assignment: CDR1 MGHDK and CDR2 SYGVNS. The CDR3 length is 15 residues. After removal of 3 bases from V and 7 bases from J, the junction contained 5 bases not matched to a gene. CDR3: CASSEDRGRGNEQFF. In DNA form, the CDR3 reads TGTGCCAGCAGTGAGGACAGGGGGCGAGGTAATGAGCAGTTCTTC. Full variable domain (outside the CDR3, taken from reference TRBV25-1 and TRBJ2-1): EADIYQTPRYLVIGTGKKITLECSQTMGHDKMYWYQQDPGMELHLIHYSYGVNSTEKGDLSSESTVSRIRTEHFPLTLESARPSHTSQYLCASSEDRGRGNEQFFGPGTRLTVL.

V usage is TRBV5-1 and J usage is TRBJ2-7; perhaps TRBD2 as D (5 bases). Trimming left V 6 bases short and J 0 bases short, with 7 bases between. The CDR3 runs to 12 residues. From germline, CDR1 is SGHRS and CDR2 YFSETQ. Here the CDR3 reads CASTGDSYEQYF. The CDR3 region has the DNA TGCGCCAGCACCGGGGACTCCTACGAGCAGTACTTC.

The gene calls are TRBV19 and TRBJ2-2; 13 bases are shared with TRBD2. Germline CDR1 is LNHDA and CDR2 is SQIVND (reference sequence). The CDR3 spans 17 residues. The ends lost 5 bases at V and 3 bases at J; junction bases unmatched: 6. In DNA, the CDR3 is TGTGCCAGTAGTCGGACTAGCGGGAGCTCCGACACCGGGGAGCTGTTTTTT. This sequence encodes CASSRTSGSSDTGELFF.